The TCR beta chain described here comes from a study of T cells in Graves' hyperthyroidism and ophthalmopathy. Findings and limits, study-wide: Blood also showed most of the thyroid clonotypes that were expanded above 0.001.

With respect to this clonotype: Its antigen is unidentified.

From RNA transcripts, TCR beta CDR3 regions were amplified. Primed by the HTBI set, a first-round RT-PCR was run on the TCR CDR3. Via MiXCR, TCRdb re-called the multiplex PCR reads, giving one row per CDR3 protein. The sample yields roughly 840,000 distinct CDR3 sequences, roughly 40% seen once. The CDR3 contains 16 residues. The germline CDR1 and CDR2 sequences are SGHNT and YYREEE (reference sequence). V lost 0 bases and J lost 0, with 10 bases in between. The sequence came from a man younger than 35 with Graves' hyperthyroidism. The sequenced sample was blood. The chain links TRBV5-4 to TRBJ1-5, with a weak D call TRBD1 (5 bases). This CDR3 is CASSLVDSPSNQPQHF. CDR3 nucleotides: TGTGCCAGCAGCTTGGTCGACAGCCCTAGCAATCAGCCCCAGCATTTT.